This T cell receptor (beta chain) stems from a study of shared clonotypes between healthy human individuals (dated by TCRdb to about 2020). As for the study more broadly: The cohort comprised two women and a few men aged 18 to 49 years. Libraries were prepared and TCR repertoires were sequenced by different laboratories using diverse techniques, in order to increase sequencing depth and limit assay-specific biases. For each donor, CD4 naive and CD4 memory were each given three plates, CD8 naive was given two plates, and CD8 memory was given one plate. Each donor's leukapheresis produced roughly between about 0.8 and 8.9 billion PBMCs. To estimate repertoire size and how much clonotypes are shared between individuals, the study performed deep sequencing of blood TCR repertoires from five healthy adults. Beyond this particular receptor, the publication reports: Pairwise subsampling led to the expectation that sequencing depth would affect the degree of clonotype sharing among donors. Even with the large sequencing depth, rarefaction of the sorted-subset datasets indicated that sequencing was incomplete. Clonotypes shared by all four sorted-subset donors showed higher generation probabilities than non-shared clonotypes. Estimated clonotype richness was generally larger for naive than for memory subsets. Sampling was restricted to blood, and TCR repertoires in tissues likely differ from the TCR repertoires found in blood. Because the study included a small number of donors, the genetic and exposure-history diversity represented was limited. Roughly 5% of naive CD4, 3% to 4% of naive CD8, approximately 2.2% of memory CD4, and approximately 0.39% of memory CD8 clonotypes were shared across a few donors.

Using the deep immunoSEQ assay, TCR CDR3 regions were amplified from genomic DNA by multiplex PCR. Genomic DNA extracted from each cell subset was distributed evenly over all wells of several immunoSEQ 96-well plates, and each plate served as one replicate. For sorted subsets, approximately 210 ng genomic DNA, equal to 30,000 or so T cell genomes, was loaded into each replicate PCR. Purified libraries were measured with a Qubit 3.0 fluorometer, size-checked on a Bioanalyzer 2100, and measured again with the KAPA Library Quantification kit. Every immunoSEQ 96-well plate was sequenced on a separate single-read 150-cycle Illumina NextSeq 550 flow cell. Processing in the source paper ran as follows. Because only junctional sequences without quality scores were contained in the immunoSEQ output, filtering matching that applied to full-length reads could not be performed. Sequences were annotated with PyIR, a Python wrapper for IgBLAST v1.9, using IMGT germline references to assign V/J genes and CDR3. Reads with weak V/J assignments (E-value above 1e-6), missing CDR3, stop codons, out-of-frame junctions, or ambiguous translated residues were removed. V3J clonotypes were defined by identical inferred V gene, J gene, and CDR3 amino acid sequence. Percentage overlap between repertoires was computed as shared unique clonotypes divided by the size of the smaller repertoire. Three approaches were used to assess repertoire richness: RTK rarefaction, the Chao1 estimator, and Recon v2.1 estimates of unobserved clonotypes. Generation probabilities for all TCRbeta clonotypes obtained by the gDNA method from several donors were computed using OLGA. Entries here come from immuneACCESS through TCRdb and include only in-frame sequences with V and J called. Some clones fail to appear in such tables; in the studies checked, an unresolved V gene covers under half of the shortfall, and the cause of the remainder is unknown. V, J and clone size reflect that table, while D and trimming were determined from the DNA. The sample records about 2.1 million clones, 90% to 95% of which are singletons. The ten biggest clones cover around 1.7% of the sample.

V is pared back by 0 bases and J by 0 bases, with 10 bases lying between the germline termini. From a lookup of the germline V gene (reference sequence), CDR1 and CDR2 are SGHKS and YYEKEE. There are 17 amino acids in the CDR3, from cysteine to phenylalanine inclusive. Only CDR3 DNA is held: 51 bases, read in frame from base 1. A word on this clone: What this receptor recognizes is not known. No clone much larger than this one lies a single base away; base qualities are absent.

CD8 naive samples were CD45RO-negative cells positively selected for CCR7, giving a CD45RA+CCR7+ population that excluded TemRA cells. Donors were healthy HIV-negative adults with no recently reported acute infections or vaccinations. Every donor was a Caucasian adult residing in Nashville, Tennessee, USA. Blood was collected by leukapheresis, and PBMCs were isolated by Ficoll-Histopaque density gradient centrifugation and then cryopreserved in liquid nitrogen vapor phase. Analytical flow cytometry was used to check the purity and quantity of each magnetically sorted T cell population. Genomic DNA was isolated from every sorted fraction and measured by UV absorbance on a Nanodrop 2000c.

This clonotype originated in a young man in good health. Some clones in this sample may be carry-over from other donors' samples. The chain uses TRBV5-5 and TRBJ2-6; there is no confident call for the D gene. Sequencing used naive CD8+ T cells from PBMCs. The cell subset or site label corresponds to: CD45RA+CCR7+. In nucleotides, the sequence is TGTGCCAGCAGCTTGGTTACCGCCGACTCTGGGGCCAACGTCCTGACTTTC. Translated, this is CASSLVTADSGANVLTF.